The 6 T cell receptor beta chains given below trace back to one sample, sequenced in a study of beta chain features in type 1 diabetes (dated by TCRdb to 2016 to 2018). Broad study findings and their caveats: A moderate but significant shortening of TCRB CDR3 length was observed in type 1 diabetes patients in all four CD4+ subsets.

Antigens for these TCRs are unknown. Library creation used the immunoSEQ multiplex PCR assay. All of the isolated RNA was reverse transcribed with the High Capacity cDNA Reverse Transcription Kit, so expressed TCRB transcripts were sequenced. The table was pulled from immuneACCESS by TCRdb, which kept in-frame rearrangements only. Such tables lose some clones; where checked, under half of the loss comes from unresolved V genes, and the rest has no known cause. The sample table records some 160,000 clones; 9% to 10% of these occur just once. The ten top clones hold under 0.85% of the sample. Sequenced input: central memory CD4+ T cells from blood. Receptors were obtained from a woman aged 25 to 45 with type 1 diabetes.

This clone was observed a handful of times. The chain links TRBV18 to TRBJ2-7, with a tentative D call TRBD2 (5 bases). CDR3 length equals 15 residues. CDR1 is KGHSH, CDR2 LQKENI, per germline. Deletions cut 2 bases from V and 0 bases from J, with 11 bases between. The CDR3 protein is CASSPGSASSYEQYF. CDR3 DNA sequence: TGTGCCAGCTCACCAGGGAGCGCGAGCTCCTACGAGCAGTACTTC.

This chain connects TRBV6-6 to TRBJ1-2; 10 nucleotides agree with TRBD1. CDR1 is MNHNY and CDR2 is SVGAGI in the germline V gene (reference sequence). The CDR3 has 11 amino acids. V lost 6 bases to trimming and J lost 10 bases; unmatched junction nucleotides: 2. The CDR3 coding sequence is TGTGCCAGCAGGGGGACAGGGGTCTACACCTTC. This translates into CASRGTGVYTF.

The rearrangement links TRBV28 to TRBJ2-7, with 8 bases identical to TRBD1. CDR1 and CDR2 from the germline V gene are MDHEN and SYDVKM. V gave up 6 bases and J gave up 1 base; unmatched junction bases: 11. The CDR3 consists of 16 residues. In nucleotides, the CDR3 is TGTGCCAGCAGGCCTACAGGGGGAAGAACATCCTACGAGCAGTACTTC. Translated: CASRPTGGRTSYEQYF.

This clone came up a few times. The CDR3 is CASSKEARRGDSRYEQYF. CDR3 bases: TGTGCCAGCAGCAAAGAGGCAAGGCGCGGGGACAGTCGCTACGAGCAGTACTTC. The chain links TRBV21-1 to TRBJ2-7; the D segment call TRBD1 is taken from the table without a DNA check. TRBV21-1 is listed as a pseudogene. The CDR3 is 18 residues long.

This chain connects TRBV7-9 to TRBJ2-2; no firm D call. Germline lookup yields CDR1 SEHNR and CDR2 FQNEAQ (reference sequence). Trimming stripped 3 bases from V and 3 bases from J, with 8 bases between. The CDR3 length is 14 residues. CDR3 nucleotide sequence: TGTGCCAGCAGCTTGGAACAGTACACCGGGGAGCTGTTTTTT. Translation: CASSLEQYTGELFF.

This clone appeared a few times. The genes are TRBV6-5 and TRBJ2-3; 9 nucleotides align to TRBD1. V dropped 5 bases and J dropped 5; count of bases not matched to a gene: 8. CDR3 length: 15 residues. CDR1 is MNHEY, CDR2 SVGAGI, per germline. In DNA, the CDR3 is TGTGCCAGCAGTCGGGACAGGGTCTTGGGAGATACGCAGTATTTT. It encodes CASSRDRVLGDTQYF.